The rows below give T cell receptor beta chains drawn from one sample of a study of blood T cells in healthy people across ages. MiXCR, run by TCRdb on the 5' RACE reads, gives a single entry per CDR3 protein. The sample gives 780,000 or so distinct CDR3 sequences, 45% to 70% of which show up once; around a quarter is in the top ten. The sequenced material came from blood. The source is a man aged 35-49 years in good health. Each CDR3 is given with its conserved first and last residue. Each record gives: clone size, V gene, D gene, J gene, CDR3 protein, CDR3 DNA. A D gene is named only where the DNA matches it firmly. The size field is filled for only some rows; it gives once, few, many or a size class.

.	TRBV11-1	TRBD1	TRBJ2-7	CASSLGDRDSYEQYF	TGTGCCAGCAGCTTAGGGGACAGGGATTCCTACGAGCAGTACTTC
.	TRBV29-1	TRBD1	TRBJ2-3	CSARQGPEGLDTQYF	TGCAGCGCCCGACAGGGGCCAGAGGGTTTAGATACGCAGTATTTT
once	TRBV24-1	TRBD2	TRBJ2-3	CATSDLERGYTDTQYF	TGTGCCACCAGTGATCTTGAGCGGGGATACACAGATACGCAGTATTTT
once	TRBV4-1	.	TRBJ2-1	CASSQEGGQWGRYEQFF	TGCGCCAGCAGCCAAGAGGGCGGACAGTGGGGCCGCTATGAGCAGTTCTTC
.	TRBV18	.	TRBJ2-1	CASSPRQLLDTYGSYNEQFF	TGTGCCAGCTCACCACGTCAGTTACTAGATACGTATGGCTCCTACAATGAGCAGTTCTTC
.	TRBV10-3	.	TRBJ2-3	CAIRSEDSSTDTQYF	TGTGCCATCAGGAGCGAAGACTCTAGCACAGATACGCAGTATTTT
few	TRBV12-3/TRBV12-4	TRBD1	TRBJ2-3	CASRTGGADTQYF	TGTGCCAGCAGAACAGGGGGTGCGGATACGCAGTATTTT
.	TRBV5-1	.	TRBJ1-1	CASSLEGQSNTEAFF	TGCGCCAGCAGCTTGGAGGGTCAATCGAACACTGAAGCTTTCTTT
.	TRBV29-1	.	TRBJ1-4	CSVFYEKLFF	TGCAGCGTTTTTTATGAAAAACTGTTTTTT
few	TRBV6-4	.	TRBJ2-4	CASSDSAGANIQYF	TGTGCCAGCAGTGACTCGGCAGGGGCAAACATTCAGTACTTC
once	TRBV10-3	.	TRBJ2-1	CATQSYNEQFF	TGTGCCACCCAATCCTACAATGAGCAGTTCTTC
few	TRBV6-1	.	TRBJ2-7	CASPNRDNRSRRNEQYF	TGTGCCAGCCCGAACCGGGACAATCGGAGTAGGCGAAACGAGCAGTACTTC
few	TRBV4-2	TRBD2	TRBJ2-1	CASSQTGTSLDNEQFF	TGTGCCAGCAGCCAAACCGGGACTAGCTTAGACAATGAGCAGTTCTTC
.	TRBV20-1	TRBD1	TRBJ1-6	CSADPTQGAESPLHF	TGCAGTGCTGATCCCACACAGGGGGCGGAGTCACCCCTCCACTTT
.	TRBV29-1	.	TRBJ2-1	CSVEGRRDEQFF	TGCAGCGTTGAGGGCCGGCGGGATGAGCAGTTCTTC
.	TRBV9	.	TRBJ2-1	CASSSLTEQFF	TGTGCCAGCAGCTCCTTGACAGAGCAGTTCTTC
few	TRBV12-3/TRBV12-4	TRBD2	TRBJ2-5	CASRLAGGWRETQYF	TGTGCCAGCCGACTAGCGGGAGGATGGCGGGAGACCCAGTACTTC
few	TRBV29-1	.	TRBJ2-7	CSVEYGAYEQYF	TGCAGCGTTGAGTATGGGGCCTACGAGCAGTACTTC
.	TRBV7-2	TRBD1	TRBJ1-2	CASTQPPTGTKGYTF	TGTGCCAGCACCCAACCCCCGACAGGGACGAAGGGCTACACCTTC
many	TRBV7-9	TRBD2	TRBJ2-1	CASSLGLAEYNEQFF	TGTGCCAGCAGCCTCGGACTAGCAGAATACAATGAGCAGTTCTTC
.	TRBV20-1	.	TRBJ1-5	CSAQGTLSNQPQHF	TGCAGTGCTCAGGGGACACTTAGCAATCAGCCCCAGCATTTT
.	TRBV4-1	.	TRBJ1-2	CASSQVDRADASGYTF	TGCGCCAGCAGCCAAGTGGACAGAGCAGATGCCTCTGGCTACACCTTC
.	TRBV27	TRBD2	TRBJ2-1	CASSLSTGGFNEQFF	TGTGCCAGCAGTTTGTCGACGGGGGGGTTTAATGAGCAGTTCTTC
.	TRBV6-4	.	TRBJ2-2	CASSDKAGNPKNTGELFF	TGTGCCAGCAGTGACAAAGCAGGGAACCCCAAGAACACCGGGGAGCTGTTTTTT
.	TRBV7-2	.	TRBJ2-3	CASSPRGGASLTDTQYF	TGTGCCAGCAGCCCTAGGGGGGGCGCGTCCCTTACAGATACGCAGTATTTT
.	TRBV7-9	TRBD2	TRBJ2-3	CASKGLAGGTDTQYF	TGTGCCAGCAAGGGACTAGCGGGGGGCACAGATACGCAGTATTTT
few	TRBV7-2	TRBD2	TRBJ2-3	CASTPGLAIDTQYF	TGTGCCAGCACCCCGGGACTAGCGATAGATACGCAGTATTTT
.	TRBV29-1	.	TRBJ1-2	CSVEWGRGGYTF	TGCAGCGTTGAGTGGGGAAGAGGTGGCTACACCTTC
.	TRBV27	TRBD1	TRBJ1-2	CASSPRGGNYGYTF	TGTGCCAGCAGTCCACGAGGGGGCAACTATGGCTACACCTTC
.	TRBV7-7	.	TRBJ2-5	CASSTGLRQTQYF	TGTGCTAGCAGCACGGGACTTCGGCAGACCCAGTACTTC
.	TRBV12-3/TRBV12-4	.	TRBJ2-7	CASSPTRTVYEQYF	TGTGCCAGCAGCCCAACCCGGACGGTCTACGAGCAGTACTTC
few	TRBV6-6	.	TRBJ2-6	CASNRVRANVLTF	TGTGCCAGCAACAGGGTACGGGCCAACGTCCTGACTTTC
.	TRBV7-2	.	TRBJ1-2	CASSLGPGTYGYTF	TGTGCCAGCAGCTTGGGGCCGGGCACTTATGGCTACACCTTC
.	TRBV28	.	TRBJ2-3	CASTYTPADTQYF	TGTGCCAGCACCTACACCCCTGCAGATACGCAGTATTTT
.	TRBV2	TRBD2	TRBJ2-1	CASNLAGEDEQFF	TGTGCCAGCAACCTAGCGGGGGAGGATGAGCAGTTCTTC
few	TRBV27	.	TRBJ2-7	CASSKGGTYEQYF	TGTGCCAGCAGTAAGGGAGGAACCTACGAGCAGTACTTC
few	TRBV13	TRBD1	TRBJ1-4	CASSPGGGEKLFF	TGTGCCAGCAGCCCAGGGGGGGGTGAAAAACTGTTTTTT
.	TRBV12-3/TRBV12-4	.	TRBJ1-5	CASKRYSNQPQHF	TGTGCCAGCAAACGGTATAGCAATCAGCCCCAGCATTTT
few	TRBV3-1	.	TRBJ2-3	CASSQDQRGTDTQYF	TGTGCCAGCAGCCAAGATCAGCGGGGCACAGATACGCAGTATTTT
.	TRBV20-1	.	TRBJ1-1	CSARQNQGTEAFF	TGCAGTGCTAGGCAGAATCAGGGGACTGAAGCTTTCTTT
.	TRBV7-9	.	TRBJ1-2	CASSPLDNYGYTF	TGTGCCAGCAGTCCCCTCGACAACTATGGCTACACCTTC
.	TRBV6-1	TRBD1	TRBJ2-1	CASRRDRVNNEQFF	TGTGCCAGCAGACGGGACAGGGTGAACAATGAGCAGTTCTTC
.	TRBV4-2	TRBD2	TRBJ2-7	CASRTGTSGSEQYF	TGTGCCAGCAGGACCGGGACTAGCGGGAGCGAGCAGTACTTC
.	TRBV10-3	TRBD1	TRBJ2-1	CAISESTSRTGGYNEQFF	TGTGCCATCAGTGAGTCGACGTCCAGGACAGGGGGTTACAATGAGCAGTTCTTC
.	TRBV29-1	.	TRBJ2-5	CSAGGPGVGETQYF	TGCAGCGCCGGTGGCCCCGGGGTCGGAGAGACCCAGTACTTC
few	TRBV10-3	.	TRBJ2-2	CAISEDRSATGELFF	TGTGCCATCAGTGAGGACAGGTCTGCCACCGGGGAGCTGTTTTTT
.	TRBV9	.	TRBJ2-1	CASSVEQGSYNEQFF	TGTGCCAGCAGCGTAGAACAGGGATCCTACAATGAGCAGTTCTTC
.	TRBV7-9	.	TRBJ2-3	CASILISGDTQYF	TGTGCCAGCATCCTTATATCAGGAGATACGCAGTATTTT
.	TRBV3-1	.	TRBJ2-1	CASRRDRNEQFF	TGTGCCAGCAGGAGGGACCGGAATGAGCAGTTCTTC
.	TRBV20-1	TRBD1	TRBJ1-6	CSAADRGGLDPLHF	TGCAGTGCTGCGGACAGGGGAGGTCTAGATCCCCTCCACTTT
.	TRBV27	TRBD2	TRBJ2-3	CASTQRGGAIDTQYF	TGTGCCAGCACCCAACGGGGGGGAGCGATAGATACGCAGTATTTT
once	TRBV27	TRBD1	TRBJ1-5	CASSSSTGGAGQPQHF	TGTGCCAGCAGCTCCAGCACAGGGGGCGCCGGTCAGCCCCAGCATTTT
.	TRBV3-1	.	TRBJ2-3	CASSQGMDRFTDTQYF	TGTGCCAGCAGCCAAGGCATGGATAGGTTTACAGATACGCAGTATTTT
.	TRBV20-1	TRBD1	TRBJ2-4	CSAHTDRVENIQYF	TGCAGTGCTCACACTGACAGGGTGGAAAACATTCAGTACTTC
few	TRBV27	.	TRBJ2-3	CASSWSGSTDTQYF	TGTGCCAGCAGTTGGTCGGGGAGCACAGATACGCAGTATTTT
.	TRBV7-9	.	TRBJ2-5	CARSLARSGVGETQYF	TGTGCCCGCAGCTTAGCGCGCAGTGGGGTCGGGGAGACCCAGTACTTC
.	TRBV20-1	TRBD2	TRBJ2-1	CSARFPAGVRREQFF	TGCAGTGCTAGATTCCCAGCGGGAGTACGTCGTGAGCAGTTCTTC
few	TRBV29-1	.	TRBJ2-7	CSVKEGGSSYEQYF	TGCAGCGTTAAGGAGGGGGGAAGCTCCTACGAGCAGTACTTC
few	TRBV20-1	.	TRBJ2-5	CSAIAQGRDIRYF	TGCAGTGCTATCGCACAGGGGCGGGATATTCGGTACTTC